This TCR beta chain derives from a study of cytomegalovirus exposure and HLA in healthy donors. PCR used 60 Vbeta primers and 13 Jbeta primers. TCRdb's copy holds only in-frame clones and misses some; the assay was immunoSEQ multiplex PCR. Of tens of thousands of clones listed, roughly 84% are singletons. This TCR derives from a woman under 30 in good health and CMV-seronegative. Sequenced material: PBMCs.

The CDR3 sequence is CASSLPRTGPTGELFF. CDR3 nucleotide sequence: TGTGCCAGCAGTTTACCTCGGACAGGGCCCACCGGGGAGCTGTTTTTT. The chain carries TRBV27 and TRBJ2-2, with TRBD1 matching 8 bases. The CDR3 totals 16 residues. Germline V gives CDR1 MNHEY, CDR2 SMNVEV (reference sequence). The V gene end was trimmed by 2 bases and the J gene end by 4 bases; junction bases not matched to a gene: 6.